This is a list of T cell receptor beta chains from one sample in a study of blood T cell repertoires in COVID-19. TCRdb's table, derived via immunoSEQ multiplex PCR, lists solely in-frame clones and lacks some. The sample yields 130,000 to 150,000 clones, 88% seen once. The sequenced sample was peripheral blood. These receptors were obtained from a human donor in a cohort sampled during active COVID-19. Both conserved end residues are part of each CDR3. Each record gives: D gene, V gene, J gene, clone size, CDR3 DNA, CDR3 protein. D genes are given only for firm matches. Only part of the rows carry a size: once, few, many, or a class if the clone is expanded.

d_call: .; v_call: TRBV7-5; j_call: TRBJ1-4; clone_size: .; cdr3_nt: TGTGCCAGAAGCCCAACGACAGGGCAAGCTAATGAAAAACTGTTTTTT; cdr3_aa: CARSPTTGQANEKLFF
d_call: TRBD2; v_call: TRBV5-1; j_call: TRBJ2-1; clone_size: .; cdr3_nt: TGCGCCAGCAGCTTGGGGACTAGCGGGAACCGTAATTCGTTCTTC; cdr3_aa: CASSLGTSGNRNSFF
d_call: TRBD1; v_call: TRBV4-3; j_call: TRBJ1-2; clone_size: .; cdr3_nt: TGCGCCAGCAGCCAAGATACACGCGACAGGGGGCAGGATGGCTACACCTTC; cdr3_aa: CASSQDTRDRGQDGYTF
d_call: .; v_call: TRBV19; j_call: TRBJ2-1; clone_size: .; cdr3_nt: TGTGCCAGTAGACACCGCGCCGTAGGGGGTCGGGGGGTGAGCAATGAGCAGTTCTTC; cdr3_aa: CASRHRAVGGRGVSNEQFF
d_call: .; v_call: TRBV9; j_call: TRBJ2-7; clone_size: .; cdr3_nt: TGTGCCAGCAGCGGAGATACAGGGTATGAGCAGTACTTC; cdr3_aa: CASSGDTGYEQYF
d_call: .; v_call: TRBV4-3; j_call: TRBJ2-3; clone_size: .; cdr3_nt: TGCGCCAGCAGCCAAGATTGGGGCAGGGGCACAGATACGCAGTATTTT; cdr3_aa: CASSQDWGRGTDTQYF
d_call: TRBD1; v_call: TRBV3-1/TRBV3-2; j_call: TRBJ1-6; clone_size: .; cdr3_nt: TGTGCCAGCAGATACGCACAGGGGGAGAATTCACCCCTCCACTTT; cdr3_aa: CASRYAQGENSPLHF
d_call: .; v_call: TRBV20-1; j_call: TRBJ2-3; clone_size: .; cdr3_nt: TGCAGTGCTCATACAGGGCCCACCCAGTATTTT; cdr3_aa: CSAHTGPTQYF
d_call: TRBD2; v_call: TRBV7-2; j_call: TRBJ2-2; clone_size: .; cdr3_nt: TGTGCCAGCAGCTTACGCGGGAGGGGCGGGGAGCTGTTTTTT; cdr3_aa: CASSLRGRGGELFF
d_call: TRBD1; v_call: TRBV6-2/TRBV6-3; j_call: TRBJ1-2; clone_size: .; cdr3_nt: TGTGCCAGCAGTTCTCCGGACAGGGCGAACTATGGCTACACCTTC; cdr3_aa: CASSSPDRANYGYTF
d_call: TRBD1; v_call: TRBV10-2; j_call: TRBJ1-4; clone_size: .; cdr3_nt: TGCGCCAGCAGAGGACAGGAAGAAAAACTGTTTTTT; cdr3_aa: CASRGQEEKLFF
d_call: .; v_call: TRBV4-2; j_call: TRBJ1-5; clone_size: .; cdr3_nt: TGTGCCAGCAGCCAAGAGACAGAAAGAGCCAATCAGCCCCAGCATTTT; cdr3_aa: CASSQETERANQPQHF
d_call: TRBD1; v_call: TRBV30; j_call: TRBJ1-2; clone_size: .; cdr3_nt: TGTGCCTGGAAAAACAGGGGCGGTAGGATTGACGGCTACACCTTC; cdr3_aa: CAWKNRGGRIDGYTF
d_call: TRBD2; v_call: TRBV2; j_call: TRBJ2-1; clone_size: .; cdr3_nt: TGTGCCAGCACGACTAGCGGGAGTTTCTCCTACAATGAGCAGTTCTTC; cdr3_aa: CASTTSGSFSYNEQFF
d_call: TRBD2; v_call: TRBV5-1; j_call: TRBJ2-7; clone_size: .; cdr3_nt: TGCGCCAGCAGCTTGGGGACTAGAGTGATGCCGCGAGAGCAGTACTTC; cdr3_aa: CASSLGTRVMPREQYF
d_call: .; v_call: TRBV30; j_call: TRBJ1-2; clone_size: .; cdr3_nt: TGTGCCTGGAGTGCGACAGGAACCATAGGCTATGGCTACACCTTC; cdr3_aa: CAWSATGTIGYGYTF
d_call: TRBD1; v_call: TRBV2; j_call: TRBJ1-2; clone_size: .; cdr3_nt: TGTGCCAGCAGTGAAGACAGGGGAGGATATGGCTACACCTTC; cdr3_aa: CASSEDRGGYGYTF
d_call: .; v_call: TRBV6-5; j_call: TRBJ2-1; clone_size: .; cdr3_nt: TGTGCCAGCAGCTTTCGGACAGAATTGTACAATGAGCAGTTCTTC; cdr3_aa: CASSFRTELYNEQFF
d_call: .; v_call: TRBV27; j_call: TRBJ2-6; clone_size: .; cdr3_nt: TGTGCCAGCAGGGGGTTTGGGGCCTCGGGGGCCAACGTCCTGACTTTC; cdr3_aa: CASRGFGASGANVLTF
d_call: .; v_call: TRBV5-1; j_call: TRBJ2-7; clone_size: .; cdr3_nt: TGCGCCAGCAGCTCACTCCGGGGAAACTACGAGCAGTACTTC; cdr3_aa: CASSSLRGNYEQYF
d_call: .; v_call: TRBV28; j_call: TRBJ2-1; clone_size: .; cdr3_nt: TGTGCCAGCAGTTTAGGCAGGACTCTATACAATGAGCAGTTCTTC; cdr3_aa: CASSLGRTLYNEQFF
d_call: TRBD1; v_call: TRBV28; j_call: TRBJ2-7; clone_size: .; cdr3_nt: TGTGCCAGCAGTAGGTACGGGACAGGGGCCTACGAGCAGTACTTC; cdr3_aa: CASSRYGTGAYEQYF
d_call: TRBD1; v_call: TRBV20-1; j_call: TRBJ1-4; clone_size: .; cdr3_nt: TGCAGTGCTAGTGTCCCGGGACAGCTTAATGAAAAACTGTTTTTT; cdr3_aa: CSASVPGQLNEKLFF
d_call: .; v_call: TRBV19; j_call: TRBJ2-1; clone_size: .; cdr3_nt: TGTGCCAGTACCTATCTACCGACTTCCAATGAGCAGTTCTTC; cdr3_aa: CASTYLPTSNEQFF
d_call: TRBD2; v_call: TRBV11-3; j_call: TRBJ2-1; clone_size: .; cdr3_nt: TGTGCCAGCAGCACCCAGCGGGAGGGAAGCTACAATGAGCAGTTCTTC; cdr3_aa: CASSTQREGSYNEQFF
d_call: TRBD1; v_call: TRBV12-5; j_call: TRBJ2-1; clone_size: .; cdr3_nt: TGTGCTAGTGGAACCACCGGGACAGCCCACTACAATGAGCAGTTCTTC; cdr3_aa: CASGTTGTAHYNEQFF
d_call: TRBD2; v_call: TRBV28; j_call: TRBJ2-1; clone_size: .; cdr3_nt: TGTGCCAGCAGTGCTAGCGGGCTTTACAATGAGCAGTTCTTC; cdr3_aa: CASSASGLYNEQFF
d_call: .; v_call: TRBV19; j_call: TRBJ1-2; clone_size: .; cdr3_nt: TGTGCCAGGGGACATGACGACTATGGCTACACCTTC; cdr3_aa: CARGHDDYGYTF
d_call: .; v_call: TRBV7-3; j_call: TRBJ2-7; clone_size: once; cdr3_nt: TGTGCCAGCAGCTCCCTCGGGGTGGGAGAGCAGTACTTC; cdr3_aa: CASSSLGVGEQYF
d_call: TRBD1; v_call: TRBV4-1; j_call: TRBJ2-7; clone_size: once; cdr3_nt: TGCGCCAGCAGCCACGACAGGGGGCGCCAATACGAGCAGTACTTC; cdr3_aa: CASSHDRGRQYEQYF
d_call: .; v_call: TRBV11-3; j_call: TRBJ1-1; clone_size: .; cdr3_nt: TGTGCCAGCAGCTTAGGGGGGGGCAACACTGAAGCTTTCTTT; cdr3_aa: CASSLGGGNTEAFF
d_call: .; v_call: TRBV4-1; j_call: TRBJ1-4; clone_size: .; cdr3_nt: TGCGCCAGCAGCCAACTGGAGGGTGTGAAAGAAAAACTGTTTTTT; cdr3_aa: CASSQLEGVKEKLFF
d_call: .; v_call: TRBV9; j_call: TRBJ2-5; clone_size: .; cdr3_nt: TGTGCCAGCAGCGTAGAGGGTTGGGGGGAAGAGACCCAGTACTTC; cdr3_aa: CASSVEGWGEETQYF